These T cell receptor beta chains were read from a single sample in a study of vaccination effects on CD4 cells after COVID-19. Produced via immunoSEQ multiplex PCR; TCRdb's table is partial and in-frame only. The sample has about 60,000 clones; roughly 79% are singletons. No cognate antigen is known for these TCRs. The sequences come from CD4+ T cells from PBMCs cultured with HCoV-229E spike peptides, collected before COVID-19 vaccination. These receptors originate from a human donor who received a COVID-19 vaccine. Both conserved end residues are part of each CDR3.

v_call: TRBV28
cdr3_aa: CASSLHSGGQETQYF

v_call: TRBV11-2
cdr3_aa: CASSFTGYNEQFF

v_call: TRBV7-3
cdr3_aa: CASSLRARGDETEAFF

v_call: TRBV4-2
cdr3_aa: CASSRLAEGFEAFF

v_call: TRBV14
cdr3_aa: CASSQEWVQANTIYF

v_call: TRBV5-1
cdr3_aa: CASSSYQGSDGYTF

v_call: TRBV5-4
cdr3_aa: CASSLARAGANVLTF

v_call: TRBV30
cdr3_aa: CAAIPGTRATNEKLFF

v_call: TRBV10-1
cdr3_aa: CASSVGTSNTEAFF

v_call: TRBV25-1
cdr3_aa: CASGGRLGTGGARTEAFF

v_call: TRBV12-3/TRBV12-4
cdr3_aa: CASSYGRDTQYF

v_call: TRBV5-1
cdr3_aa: CASSLRSGGAMGTQYF

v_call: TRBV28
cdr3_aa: CASSLPGTDTQYF